A single sample gave rise to the 10 T cell receptor beta chains below, sequenced in a study of blood T cell repertoires in COVID-19. Assay: immunoSEQ multiplex PCR; the TCRdb copy retains only in-frame clones and omits some. Among about 190,000 clones listed, about 93% were seen once. Sequenced material: peripheral blood. The source of these receptors is a man between 45 and 60 years old with acute or convalescent COVID-19.

The chain joins TRBV9 to TRBJ2-1, with 9 bases that match TRBD2. The ends lost 3 bases at V and 1 base at J; junction bases unmatched: 2. Germline V gene data show CDR1 as SGDLS and CDR2 as YYNGEE. This CDR3 is built from 15 residues. DNA for the CDR3: TGTGCCAGCAGCGGAGCGGGAGGTTCCTACAATGAGCAGTTCTTC. Translated: CASSGAGGSYNEQFF.

This clone was seen just once. The chain carries TRBV9 and TRBJ1-2; 8 bases match TRBD1. The V gene's germline CDR1 is SGDLS and CDR2 YYNGEE. J lost 5 bases, V lost 3 bases, and 6 bases had no gene match. The CDR3 has 14 amino acids. This chain's CDR3 is CASSATGQVYGYTF. CDR3 nucleotides: TGTGCCAGCAGCGCGACGGGACAGGTATATGGCTACACCTTC.

A few counts support this clone. The sample holds other DNA sequences that translate to the same CDR3. The chain has TRBV18 and TRBJ2-3, with 8 nucleotides matching TRBD2. The CDR3 covers 15 residues. After removal of 0 bases from V and 6 bases from J, the junction contained 5 bases not matched to a gene. Germline V CDR1 and CDR2: KGHSH, LQKENI. CDR3 nucleotides: TGTGCCAGCTCACCACCGGCGGGAGGAGGGGATACGCAGTATTTT. This sequence encodes CASSPPAGGGDTQYF. Together with reference TRBV18 and TRBJ2-3, the CDR3 gives the full variable domain: NAGVMQNPRHLVRRRGQEARLRCSPMKGHSHVYWYRQLPEEGLKFMVYLQKENIIDESGMPKERFSAEFPKEGPSILRIQQVVRGDSAAYFCASSPPAGGGDTQYFGPGTRLTVL.

The chain joins TRBV15 to TRBJ1-4; no reliable D call. The CDR3 is 15 amino acids. Germline CDR1 reads LNHNV; CDR2 reads YYDKDF (reference sequence). V lost 1 base to trimming and J lost 0 bases, with 6 bases between them. The CDR3 DNA follows: TGTGCCACCAGCAGAGGTAGTGCAACTAATGAAAAACTGTTTTTT. Translating gives CATSRGSATNEKLFF.

There are a few counts of this clone. The V gene is TRBV19, the J gene TRBJ1-5; 7 nucleotides line up with TRBD1. The germline V gene has CDR1 LNHDA and CDR2 SQIVND (reference sequence). The CDR3 runs 15 residues. Germline trimming cut 5 bases from V and 4 bases from J; bases unmatched to any gene: 8. CDR3 in DNA: TGTGCCAGTAGTTGGGCGACAGGGCTGAATCAGCCCCAGCATTTT. As protein: CASSWATGLNQPQHF.

The chain has TRBV19 and TRBJ2-1; 14 bases are shared with TRBD2. In germline, CDR1 is LNHDA, CDR2 SQIVND (reference sequence). With 1 base clipped from V and 7 bases from J, the junction kept 3 bases outside the gene matches. This CDR3 comprises 16 residues. This CDR3 is CASSIVGTSGRNEQFF. The DNA for the CDR3 is TGTGCCAGTAGTATAGTTGGGACTAGCGGGAGAAATGAGCAGTTCTTC.

Notes on this clone: Within the sample, other DNA sequences also encode this same CDR3. The chain carries TRBV28 and TRBJ2-6, with a possible D match to TRBD1 (5 bases). Germline assignment: CDR1 MDHEN and CDR2 SYDVKM. The CDR3 extends over 15 amino acids. V was cut by 2 bases and J by 0 bases, with 5 bases left in between. This CDR3 is CASSLRGSGANVLTF. For the CDR3, the DNA is TGTGCCAGCAGTTTAAGGGGCTCTGGGGCCAACGTCCTGACTTTC.

V usage is TRBV5-4 and J usage is TRBJ2-3, with 7 bases lining up with TRBD2. The CDR3 is 15 residues long. J lost 0 bases, V lost 5 bases, and 6 bases had no gene match. Germline V gene sequence: CDR1 SGHNT, CDR2 YYREEE (reference sequence). Here the CDR3 DNA reads TGTGCCAGCAGAAAAGCGGGGATGAGCACAGATACGCAGTATTTT. It specifies CASRKAGMSTDTQYF.

The J gene is TRBJ2-7, the V gene TRBV4-2; 10 bases match TRBD2. The CDR3 extends over 17 amino acids. V gave up 2 bases and J gave up 2 bases; unmatched junction bases: 9. Per germline, CDR1 LGHNA and CDR2 YNFKEQ. CDR3 protein: CASSQNPTSGLAYEQYF. CDR3 DNA: TGTGCCAGCAGCCAAAACCCGACTAGCGGGCTTGCCTACGAGCAGTACTTC.

The J gene is TRBJ1-6, the V gene TRBV7-2; D call uncertain. Trimming cost V 5 bases and J 6 bases, with 8 bases left between them. This CDR3 spans 13 amino acids. Germline V CDR1 and CDR2: SGHTA, FQGNSA. The CDR3 spells CASSNSLNSPLHF. CDR3 nucleotides: TGTGCCAGCAGCAATAGCCTTAATTCACCCCTCCACTTT.